Below, 29 T cell receptor beta chains from the same sample are listed, as sequenced in a study of human T cells and chemical hapten exposure. The time point is: patch test 2, 6 weeks after DPC sensitization. Treatment noted: therapeutic diphenylcyclopropenone sensitization with weekly scalp DPC. TCRdb passed the RACE reads through MiXCR, listing each CDR3 protein once. The data contain roughly 380,000 distinct CDR3 sequences, about 6.9% of them singletons. Source: whole blood, taken in connection with sensitization to the hapten diphenylcyclopropenone (DPC). These receptor sequences come from a woman in her late teens or twenties with alopecia areata. Some clones in this sample may be carry-over from other donors' samples.

The chain uses TRBV7-2 and TRBJ2-5; D gene ambiguous. Trimming shortened V by 3 bases and J by 2 bases, and 7 bases separated the two germline ends. CDR3 length equals 13 residues. The V gene's germline CDR1 is SGHTA and CDR2 FQGNSA. CDR3 DNA sequence: TGTGCCAGCAGCTTGATCGTGCAAGAGACCCAGTACTTC. It translates to CASSLIVQETQYF.

To note about this clonotype: A much larger clone differs from this one at a single base, so this may be a read error. The chain carries TRBV5-1 and TRBJ2-3, with D possibly matching TRBD2 (6 bases). Germline assignment: CDR1 SGHRS and CDR2 YFSETQ. Trimming removed 4 bases from V and 2 bases from J, with 17 bases in between. The length of the CDR3 is 16 residues. The CDR3 coding sequence is TGCGCCAGCAGCCCAAGGACCGGGGGAAACACAGATACGCAGTATTTT. This translates into CASSPRTGGNTDTQYF.

J is TRBJ2-7 and V is TRBV14; D might be TRBD1 (6 bases). Trimming stripped 4 bases from V and 4 bases from J, with 14 bases between. Germline V gene data show CDR1 as SGHDN and CDR2 as FVKESK. The CDR3 consists of 14 residues. CDR3 loop: CASSPLDRIYEQYF. In DNA form, the CDR3 reads TGTGCCAGCAGCCCCCTTGACAGGATTTACGAGCAGTACTTC.

This clonotype has a count of ten or more. V usage is TRBV18 and J usage is TRBJ1-5; D may be TRBD1 (6 bases). The CDR3 covers 12 residues. Germline V CDR1 and CDR2: KGHSH, LQKENI. V was shortened by 5 bases and J by 8 bases, with 10 bases between the two germline ends. This CDR3 reads CASSDRTKPQHF. CDR3 sequence (DNA): TGTGCCAGCTCAGACAGGACTAAGCCCCAGCATTTT.

This clonotype was found many times. V usage is TRBV12-3 or TRBV12-4 and J usage is TRBJ1-1, with D tentatively TRBD1 (5 bases). Trimming left V 6 bases short and J 0 bases short, with 11 bases between. The CDR3 length is 14 residues. CDR3 amino acids: CASSLTGVNTEAFF. The CDR3, as DNA: TGTGCCAGCAGCTTAACAGGCGTGAACACTGAAGCTTTCTTT.

CDR3 region: CASSPSGTGNEQFF. CDR3 nucleotide sequence: TGTGCCAGCAGCCCCAGTGGGACTGGGAATGAGCAGTTCTTC. This chain joins TRBV7-2 and TRBJ2-1; perhaps TRBD2 as D (6 bases). Between the trimmed V and J ends, which lost 5 bases and 7 bases, there was a span of 15 bases. The V gene's germline CDR1 is SGHTA and CDR2 FQGNSA. The CDR3 is 14 amino acids.

V and J are TRBV6-5 and TRBJ1-1; TRBD1 matches at 11 bases. This CDR3 region has 17 residues. V lost 3 bases, J lost 4 bases, and 10 bases stayed unmatched. The germline gives CDR1 MNHEY, CDR2 SVGAGI. The CDR3 nucleotides are TGTGCCAGCAGTTATTATCGCCGGGACAGGGGGTCCACTGAAGCTTTCTTT. Translating gives CASSYYRRDRGSTEAFF.

The CDR3 region is CASSPDRGNHEKLFF. The CDR3 coding sequence is TGTGCCAGCAGCCCGGACAGGGGAAATCATGAAAAACTGTTTTTT. The chain links TRBV7-2 to TRBJ1-4, with TRBD1 matching over 9 bases. This CDR3 has 15 amino acids. Germline CDR1 is SGHTA and CDR2 is FQGNSA. Unmatched junction bases numbered 7, after V lost 5 bases and J lost 6 bases.

This chain uses TRBV6-6 with TRBJ1-5; tentative D call: TRBD1 (5 bases). V was shortened by 8 bases and J by 5 bases, with 16 bases between the two germline ends. This CDR3 spans 14 amino acids. The germline V gene has CDR1 MNHNY and CDR2 SVGAGI (reference sequence). The DNA for the CDR3 is TGTGCCAGCCTGCGTCAGGGTTTCGATCAGCCCCAGCATTTT. Its protein is CASLRQGFDQPQHF.

The chain links TRBV5-1 to TRBJ2-3; 7 bases match TRBD2. This CDR3 has 13 amino acids. With V trimmed by 5 bases and J by 4 bases, 4 bases remained unmatched. The V gene's germline CDR1 is SGHRS and CDR2 YFSETQ. This CDR3 reads CASRRGISDTQYF. The DNA of the CDR3 is TGCGCCAGCAGGCGGGGGATATCAGATACGCAGTATTTT.

This clonotype has ten or more counts. The J gene is TRBJ2-3, the V gene TRBV24-1; 8 nucleotides line up with TRBD2. Germline CDR1 and CDR2: KGHDR and SFDVKD. Germline trimming cut 8 bases from V and 1 base from J; bases unmatched to any gene: 4. The CDR3 length is 14 residues. CDR3 in DNA: TGTGCCACCACGAGTAGCGGGGGCACAGATACGCAGTATTTT. It specifies CATTSSGGTDTQYF.

This clonotype came up a few times. The gene calls are TRBV6-1 and TRBJ2-7, with 8 bases fitting TRBD2. The CDR3 runs 14 residues. V dropped 8 bases and J dropped 1; count of bases not matched to a gene: 7. The germline V gene encodes CDR1 MNHNS and CDR2 SASEGT. The CDR3 sequence: CASYTGGLSYEQYF. The CDR3 DNA is TGTGCCAGCTACACGGGGGGGCTATCCTACGAGCAGTACTTC.

This clonotype has ten or more counts. V usage is TRBV18 and J usage is TRBJ1-5, with TRBD1 identical over 7 bases. There are 15 residues in the CDR3. Per the germline V gene, CDR1 is KGHSH and CDR2 is LQKENI. The junction had 10 bases not matched to a gene; V was cut back by 6 bases and J by 5 bases. The CDR3 DNA follows: TGTGCCAGCTCGACGACAGGGCCCCCCGATCAGCCCCAGCATTTT. This translates into CASSTTGPPDQPQHF.

The J gene is TRBJ2-1, the V gene TRBV6-2 or TRBV6-3; D remains ambiguous. V dropped 5 bases and J dropped 7 bases, with 18 bases sitting between them. Germline CDR1 reads MNHEY; CDR2 reads SVGEGT. The CDR3 extends over 15 amino acids. The CDR3: CASSTPAFNRNEQFF. CDR3 in DNA: TGTGCCAGCAGTACCCCGGCCTTCAATCGGAATGAGCAGTTCTTC.

The rearrangement joins TRBV20-1 to TRBJ2-1; TRBD2 is a possible D gene (5 bases). This CDR3 spans 16 amino acids. Deletions cut 5 bases from V and 4 bases from J, with 21 bases between. Germline V CDR1 and CDR2: DFQATT, SNEGSKA (reference sequence). This CDR3 reads CSAPAPRSSGYNEQFF. Here the CDR3 DNA reads TGCAGTGCTCCAGCCCCCAGGTCAAGCGGTTACAATGAGCAGTTCTTC.

The table lists this clonotype with a few counts. The CDR3 spells CASSARDGYGYTF. DNA for the CDR3: TGTGCCAGCAGTGCGCGCGACGGTTATGGCTACACCTTC. The rearrangement uses TRBV2 and TRBJ1-2, with no clear D. Trimming shortened V by 4 bases and J by 5 bases, and 11 bases separated the two germline ends. The length of the CDR3 is 13 residues. Germline CDR1 and CDR2: SNHLY and FYNNEI.

This clonotype was counted between two and nine times. V usage is TRBV9 and J usage is TRBJ1-1; no reliable D call. The CDR3 runs to 15 residues. V was clipped by 2 bases and J by 1 base, with 12 bases between them. Germline V lookup: CDR1 SGDLS, CDR2 YYNGEE. As DNA, the CDR3 is TGTGCCAGCAGCGTGCTGGCCAGCCCGAACACTGAAGCTTTCTTT. Its protein is CASSVLASPNTEAFF.

The J gene is TRBJ2-3, the V gene TRBV20-1, with no clear D. Looked up from germline, CDR1 is DFQATT and CDR2 is SNEGSKA (reference sequence). The CDR3 runs to 12 residues. The germline V and J ends were trimmed by 0 bases and 3 bases, with 4 bases remaining between them. CDR3: CSARDPTDTQYF. The CDR3 DNA reads as TGCAGTGCTAGAGATCCGACAGATACGCAGTATTTT.

This clonotype has more than one count but fewer than ten. The gene calls are TRBV28 and TRBJ2-2; 12 nucleotides match TRBD2. Trimming took 8 bases from V and 2 from J; bases not matched to a gene: 12. The CDR3 extends over 18 amino acids. In germline, CDR1 is MDHEN, CDR2 SYDVKM. This chain's CDR3 is CASVTSGGISINTGELFF. DNA for the CDR3: TGTGCCAGCGTCACTAGCGGGGGGATCTCGATCAACACCGGGGAGCTGTTTTTT. The complete variable domain, with remaining parts taken from reference TRBV28 and TRBJ2-2, reads DVKVTQSSRYLVKRTGEKVFLECVQDMDHENMFWYRQDPGLGLRLIYFSYDVKMKEKGDIPEGYSVSREKKERFSLILESASTNQTSMYLCASVTSGGISINTGELFFGEGSRLTVL.

This rearrangement joins TRBV11-2 to TRBJ2-5; D remains unclear. From germline, CDR1 is SGHAT and CDR2 FQNNGV. The ends were cut back, 1 base at V and 2 bases at J, with 8 bases in the middle. This CDR3 spans 14 amino acids. The CDR3 coding sequence is TGTGCCAGCAGCTTAGTTACGGCACAAGAGACCCAGTACTTC. Its protein is CASSLVTAQETQYF.

This clonotype was seen ten or more times. This chain joins TRBV20-1 and TRBJ2-1; 9 nucleotides agree with TRBD2. This CDR3 comprises 15 residues. V lost 6 bases and J lost 2; bases outside the gene matches: 8. Looked up from germline, CDR1 is DFQATT and CDR2 is SNEGSKA (reference sequence). The CDR3: CSAQTSGSTYNEQFF. CDR3 DNA sequence: TGCAGTGCCCAAACTAGCGGGTCTACCTACAATGAGCAGTTCTTC.

This clonotype occurred a few times. J is TRBJ1-4 and V is TRBV11-3; D gene unclear. Trimming pared 5 bases from V and 5 bases from J, leaving 12 bases between. The CDR3 length is 14 residues. CDR1 and CDR2 (germline): SGHNT, YENEEA. For the CDR3, the DNA is TGTGCCAGCAGCCGGGGAGGGATGAATGAAAAACTGTTTTTT. Translated: CASSRGGMNEKLFF.

This clonotype was recorded at least ten times. J is TRBJ2-1 and V is TRBV7-2, with 7 nucleotides matching TRBD2. The junction had 1 base not matched to a gene; V was cut back by 5 bases and J by 6 bases. CDR3 length: 12 residues. Germline CDR1 SGHTA, CDR2 FQGNSA. The CDR3 coding sequence is TGTGCCAGCAGCCGACTAGCCAATGAGCAGTTCTTC. It translates to CASSRLANEQFF.

This clonotype was found a few times. The V gene is TRBV6-6, the J gene TRBJ2-5, with 7 bases lining up with TRBD1. Trimming took 7 bases from V and 2 from J; bases not matched to a gene: 13. The CDR3 extends over 16 amino acids. The germline V gene encodes CDR1 MNHNY and CDR2 SVGAGI (reference sequence). The CDR3 DNA is TGTGCCAGCATCTCCAGGCTAATACAGGGGCAAGAGACCCAGTACTTC. It codes for CASISRLIQGQETQYF.

The V call is TRBV12-3 or TRBV12-4, the J call TRBJ2-7, with D possibly being TRBD2 (5 bases). CDR3 length: 14 residues. V was cut by 4 bases and J by 5 bases, with 15 bases left in between. For the CDR3, the DNA is TGTGCCAGCAGTTGGACGGGGAAGCGCAACGAGCAGTACTTC. Translation gives CASSWTGKRNEQYF.

The table lists this clonotype with many counts. V usage is TRBV7-2 and J usage is TRBJ1-2; the D is unclear. The CDR3 is 16 amino acids. Germline CDR1 SGHTA, CDR2 FQGNSA. V was clipped by 8 bases and J by 0 bases, with 19 bases between them. In nucleotides, the CDR3 is TGTGCCAGCGGTTCCTCCCAGAGCAGCGCTAACTATGGCTACACCTTC. Translated: CASGSSQSSANYGYTF. Together with reference TRBV7-2 and TRBJ1-2, the CDR3 gives the full variable domain: GAGVSQSPSNKVTEKGKDVELRCDPISGHTALYWYRQSLGQGLEFLIYFQGNSAPDKSGLPSDRFSAERTGGSVSTLTIQRTQQEDSAVYLCASGSSQSSANYGYTFGSGTRLTVV.

This clonotype was detected many times. The chain has TRBV29-1 and TRBJ1-1, with TRBD1 matching over 8 bases. V gave up 3 bases and J gave up 4 bases; unmatched junction bases: 4. The CDR3 covers 13 residues. The germline V gene has CDR1 SQVTM and CDR2 ANQGSEA. The CDR3 coding sequence is TGCAGCGTTGACAGGGGGCTTGTCACTGAAGCTTTCTTT. Translated, it gives CSVDRGLVTEAFF.

This clonotype was counted between two and nine times. The V call is TRBV12-3 or TRBV12-4, the J call TRBJ1-2, with 9 bases aligning to TRBD1. This CDR3 contains 16 residues. V was pared by 7 bases and J by 3 bases, with 12 bases of the junction left unmatched. The CDR3 bases are TGTGCCAGCACCTTAAGGGACAGGGAGACTGACTATGGCTACACCTTC. This translates into CASTLRDRETDYGYTF.

This clonotype was seen only a few times. The chain recombines TRBV7-2 with TRBJ1-1; TRBD1 might be the D (5 bases). The germline V gene has CDR1 SGHTA and CDR2 FQGNSA. The V and J ends lost 1 base and 1 base respectively, with 13 bases between them. The CDR3 runs 16 residues. The CDR3 coding sequence is TGTGCCAGCAGCTTAGAGGGGATCGGCTGGAACACTGAAGCTTTCTTT. Its protein is CASSLEGIGWNTEAFF.